This is a list of T cell receptor beta chains from one sample in a study of shared clonotypes between healthy human individuals. Using immunoSEQ multiplex PCR, the repertoire was profiled, and TCRdb retains in-frame clones only, with some absent. The table includes 650,000 to 750,000 clones, about 78% detected once. The sequenced sample consisted of memory CD4+ T cells sorted from blood. Receptors originate from a woman aged 25 to 45 in good health. CDR3s include the opening cysteine and the closing phenylalanine or tryptophan. Each record gives: clone size, D gene, V gene, J gene, CDR3 protein, CDR3 DNA. D genes are given only for firm matches. The size entry is marked missing in some rows and otherwise reads once, few, many or a size class.

.,.,TRBV19,TRBJ1-2,CASSNRRDSANYGYTF,TGTGCCAGTAGTAACCGCCGGGACTCAGCTAACTATGGCTACACCTTC
.,.,TRBV28,TRBJ1-2,CASSLAPNGNYGYTF,TGTGCCAGCAGTCTAGCTCCCAACGGAAACTATGGCTACACCTTC
few,TRBD1,TRBV27,TRBJ2-4,CASSFAVQGANIQYF,TGTGCCAGCAGTTTCGCCGTACAGGGGGCAAACATTCAGTACTTC
many,.,TRBV19,TRBJ1-3,CASSTDSYSGNTIYF,TGTGCCAGTAGTACGGACAGTTACTCTGGAAACACCATATATTTT
.,.,TRBV7-6,TRBJ2-7,CASSLGRGPYEQYF,TGTGCCAGCAGCTTGGGTCGGGGTCCCTACGAGCAGTACTTC
.,TRBD2,TRBV20-1,TRBJ2-5,CSVPTSPGQYF,TGCAGTGTTCCGACTAGCCCGGGGCAGTACTTC
few,.,TRBV5-4,TRBJ1-4,CASSSQGWSNEKLFF,TGTGCCAGCAGCTCGCAGGGGTGGAGTAATGAAAAACTGTTTTTT
.,TRBD1,TRBV10-3,TRBJ2-7,CAISETAGTGGEQYF,TGTGCCATCAGTGAGACGGCCGGGACAGGGGGGGAGCAGTACTTC
once,.,TRBV30,TRBJ1-5,CAWSRTAGQPQHF,TGTGCCTGGAGTCGGACAGCGGGCCAGCCCCAGCATTTT
.,TRBD1,TRBV5-6,TRBJ1-2,CASSLAGTGLNYGYTF,TGTGCCAGCAGCTTGGCCGGGACAGGGTTGAACTATGGCTACACCTTC
.,.,TRBV7-9,TRBJ2-7,CASSPRAQGSYEQYF,TGTGCCAGCAGCCCCAGGGCCCAGGGCTCCTACGAGCAGTACTTC
.,TRBD2,TRBV19,TRBJ2-3,CASASGSTTDTQYF,TGTGCCAGCGCTAGCGGGAGTACAACAGATACGCAGTATTTT
once,TRBD1,TRBV28,TRBJ1-2,CASSLATGVYGYTF,TGTGCCAGCAGTTTGGCCACAGGGGTTTATGGCTACACCTTC
.,TRBD2,TRBV6-5,TRBJ2-7,CASSATSGRINEQYF,TGTGCCAGCAGTGCTACTAGCGGGAGGATAAACGAGCAGTACTTC
once,.,TRBV27,TRBJ2-5,CASSSVGGRETQYF,TGTGCCAGCAGCTCAGTTGGGGGGAGAGAGACCCAGTACTTC
.,.,TRBV30,TRBJ1-2,CAWSISLNYGYTF,TGTGCCTGGTCCATTAGCCTAAACTATGGCTACACCTTC
.,TRBD1,TRBV10-3,TRBJ1-2,CAISPGTGAYGYTF,TGTGCCATCAGCCCCGGGACAGGGGCCTATGGCTACACCTTC
.,.,TRBV7-2,TRBJ2-5,CASSPEGETQYF,TGTGCCAGCAGCCCAGAGGGAGAGACCCAGTACTTC
many,.,TRBV5-1,TRBJ1-1,CASSFRGDGLNTEAFF,TGCGCCAGCAGCTTTCGGGGAGACGGGTTGAACACTGAAGCTTTCTTT
.,.,TRBV30,TRBJ1-2,CAWSEGGTHGYTF,TGTGCCTGGAGTGAAGGGGGGACTCATGGCTACACCTTC
.,.,TRBV28,TRBJ2-3,CASSRWGRATDTQYF,TGTGCCAGCAGCCGCTGGGGCAGAGCCACAGATACGCAGTATTTT
.,TRBD1,TRBV18,TRBJ2-7,CASSPQGQNYEQYF,TGTGCCAGCTCACCACAGGGACAGAACTACGAGCAGTACTTC
.,TRBD1,TRBV19,TRBJ2-5,CASNSRDRGPTQYF,TGTGCCAGTAACAGCCGGGACAGGGGTCCGACCCAGTACTTC
.,TRBD2,TRBV11-2,TRBJ2-7,CASSLVGTNYEQYF,TGTGCCAGCAGCTTAGTCGGGACTAACTACGAGCAGTACTTC
.,.,TRBV5-1,TRBJ1-1,CASSLGVRHTEAFF,TGCGCCAGCAGCTTGGGGGTCCGACACACTGAAGCTTTCTTT